Below, 15 T cell receptor beta chains from the same sample are listed, as sequenced in a study of T cells in Graves' hyperthyroidism and ophthalmopathy. Amplification targeted TCR beta CDR3 regions from RNA transcripts. The HTBI primer set served for first-round RT-PCR of the TCR CDR3. TCRdb used MiXCR to reprocess the multiplex PCR reads, holding one entry per CDR3 protein. The sample shows about half a million distinct CDR3 sequences, around 16% of them seen only once. The sequenced sample was blood. All receptors derive from a woman aged 30 to 39 with Graves' ophthalmopathy.

The chain is built from TRBV6-1 and TRBJ1-5; the D gene is possibly TRBD1 (5 bases). Germline CDR1 reads MNHNS; CDR2 reads SASEGT. There are 12 residues in the CDR3. Trimming left V 1 base short and J 10 bases short, with 8 bases between. Here the CDR3 reads CASSEEGPPQHF. In nucleotides, the CDR3 is TGTGCCAGCAGTGAAGAGGGACCCCCCCAGCATTTT.

This clonotype was detected only a few times. The chain combines TRBV10-3 with TRBJ2-7, with 10 positions matching TRBD1. The CDR3 covers 15 residues. J was trimmed by 5 bases and V by 11 bases; bases with no gene match: 15. Germline CDR1 ENHRY, CDR2 SYGVKD. The CDR3 DNA is TGTGCCGTCGGGAGACCGGGACAGGGGAACCACGAGCAGTACTTC. Amino acid sequence: CAVGRPGQGNHEQYF.

This clonotype has just a few counts. This chain uses TRBV7-8 with TRBJ2-1; TRBD2 agrees at 13 bases. CDR3 length: 18 residues. Germline CDR1 reads SGHVS; CDR2 reads FQNEAQ. V dropped 4 bases and J dropped 7; count of bases not matched to a gene: 13. DNA of the CDR3: TGTGCCAGCAGCTCCATGGGGATGACTAGCGGGAGGCGGAATGAGCAGTTCTTC. This sequence encodes CASSSMGMTSGRRNEQFF.

This clonotype was seen a few times. The rearrangement joins TRBV6-1 to TRBJ2-1; D uncertain. Deletions cut 5 bases from V and 7 bases from J, with 15 bases between. The germline V gene has CDR1 MNHNS and CDR2 SASEGT. This CDR3 spans 14 amino acids. CDR3 amino acids: CASSSTPGRNEQFF. In nucleotides, the CDR3 is TGTGCCAGCAGTTCGACACCTGGTCGAAATGAGCAGTTCTTC.

The chain recombines TRBV9 with TRBJ1-6, with D perhaps matching TRBD1 (5 bases). Deletions cut 0 bases from V and 14 bases from J, with 15 bases between. Germline V CDR1 and CDR2: SGDLS, YYNGEE. This CDR3 has 14 amino acids. CDR3 in amino acids: CASSVDQGPWALHF. DNA of the CDR3: TGTGCCAGCAGCGTAGATCAGGGCCCTTGGGCCCTCCACTTT.

J is TRBJ2-5 and V is TRBV6-2 or TRBV6-3, with D possibly TRBD1 on 6 matching bases. The V gene's germline CDR1 is MNHEY and CDR2 SVGEGT. V lost 0 bases and J 5 bases, leaving 16 bases between the germline ends. CDR3 size: 16 residues. The CDR3 DNA sequence: TGTGCCAGCAGTTACTCGGCAGGGGAGAGTAGGGAGACCCAGTACTTC. Its protein product is CASSYSAGESRETQYF.

This clonotype occurred a few times. CDR3 residues: CASRPDYYNEQFF. CDR3 sequence (DNA): TGTGCCAGCAGGCCGGACTATTACAATGAGCAGTTCTTC. The V and J genes are TRBV27 and TRBJ2-1; a weak D match, TRBD2 (6 bases). V gave up 6 bases and J gave up 4 bases, with 10 bases separating them. Germline V gene data show CDR1 as MNHEY and CDR2 as SMNVEV (reference sequence). The CDR3 consists of 13 residues.

This clonotype was seen at least ten times. The chain is built from TRBV20-1 and TRBJ2-7, with 7 bases that match TRBD1. The V segment lost 7 bases and the J segment 2 bases; nucleotides outside the gene matches: 8. This CDR3 has 13 amino acids. CDR1 and CDR2 (germline): DFQATT, SNEGSKA (reference sequence). CDR3: CSVRTGRAYEQYF. The CDR3 coding sequence is TGCAGTGTTCGGACAGGAAGAGCCTACGAGCAGTACTTC.

This clonotype has more than one count but fewer than ten. This chain links TRBV4-3 with TRBJ1-5; the D gene is possibly TRBD1 (5 bases). V was cut by 4 bases and J by 9 bases, with 13 bases left in between. The CDR3 has 13 residues. CDR1 and CDR2 from the germline V gene are LGHNA and YSLEER. The CDR3 protein is CASSLDRAWPQHF. The CDR3 region has the DNA TGCGCCAGCAGCCTTGACAGAGCCTGGCCCCAGCATTTT.

This chain links TRBV6-2 or TRBV6-3 with TRBJ2-3; D may be TRBD2 (5 bases). The CDR3 has 12 amino acids. Trimming pared 8 bases from V and 8 bases from J, leaving 14 bases between. CDR1 MNHEY and CDR2 SVGEGT come from the germline V gene. Here the CDR3 DNA reads TGTGCCAGCGCTGGACTGCCGAGTACGCAGTATTTT. Residues: CASAGLPSTQYF.

The sample holds many counts of this clonotype. This chain links TRBV20-1 with TRBJ1-5; no firm D call. Germline V CDR1 and CDR2: DFQATT, SNEGSKA (reference sequence). With 0 bases removed from V and 0 bases from J, the gap between germline ends came to 9 bases. This CDR3 spans 15 amino acids. CDR3 in amino acids: CSARESKGSNQPQHF. DNA of the CDR3: TGCAGTGCTAGAGAGTCCAAGGGTAGCAATCAGCCCCAGCATTTT.

This clonotype was counted at least ten times. This chain links TRBV28 with TRBJ1-6, with D possibly matching TRBD1 (5 bases). Trimming cost V 5 bases and J 5 bases, with 10 bases left between them. Germline V lookup: CDR1 MDHEN, CDR2 SYDVKM. This CDR3 spans 14 amino acids. In nucleotides, the CDR3 is TGTGCCAGCAGTCAGGGTGGCGATAATTCACCCCTCCACTTT. Protein: CASSQGGDNSPLHF.

In its sample, this clonotype was seen a few times. The V and J genes are TRBV24-1 and TRBJ2-1, with 9 bases matching TRBD1. Germline-derived CDR1 and CDR2 are KGHDR and SFDVKD. The CDR3 has 17 residues. The ends lost 5 bases at V and 2 bases at J; junction bases unmatched: 9. CDR3 bases: TGTGCCACCAGTGCTGCTACCGGGACAGGGCCCTACAATGAGCAGTTCTTC. Translated: CATSAATGTGPYNEQFF.

Concerning this clonotype: This may stem from a read error, because a much larger clone lies one nucleotide away. The V call is TRBV5-1, the J call TRBJ2-1, with 12 positions matching TRBD2. Germline assignment: CDR1 SGHRS and CDR2 YFSETQ. The CDR3 has 16 amino acids. The CDR3 is CTSSTGLAGTYNEQFF. As DNA, the CDR3 is TGCACCAGCAGCACTGGACTAGCGGGGACCTACAATGAGCAGTTCTTC.

This clonotype showed up many times. The chain recombines TRBV20-1 with TRBJ2-7; D possibly corresponds to TRBD1 (6 bases). Germline V gives CDR1 DFQATT, CDR2 SNEGSKA (reference sequence). The CDR3 has 13 residues. The germline V and J ends were trimmed by 6 bases and 0 bases, with 12 bases remaining between them. CDR3 loop: CSARRTVSYEQYF. The CDR3 DNA reads as TGCAGTGCGCGCCGGACAGTCTCCTACGAGCAGTACTTC.